Given below is one T cell receptor (beta chain) in context. The entry originates in a study of blood T cell repertoires in COVID-19. Whole-study context: Both acute and convalescent COVID-19 samples were obtained from the United States, Italy and Spain. In each case, the material was cDNA or gDNA derived from T cells, B-cell-depleted T cells, or PBMCs.

The germline V and J ends were trimmed by 3 bases and 1 base, with 15 bases remaining between them. CDR1 and CDR2 (germline): GTSNPN, SVGIG (reference sequence). This CDR3 spans 15 amino acids. Original analysis: Amplification with reference gene primers provided the estimates of nucleated cell counts. Only in-frame clones appear in the TCRdb table, and some are missing; sequencing was by immunoSEQ multiplex PCR. Clone size and V and J calls were adopted from that table, with D and trimming inferred from the DNA. This table has roughly 90,000 clones, 85% appearing once. Sequences were obtained from peripheral blood. The chain links TRBV30 to TRBJ1-1; D is undetermined. The source is a man at least 80 years old with acute or convalescent COVID-19. CDR3: CAWRLGGRSNTEAFF. The CDR3 nucleotides read TGTGCCTGGAGGTTAGGAGGGCGCTCGAACACTGAAGCTTTCTTT.